The present T cell receptor (beta chain) was sequenced within a study of blood T cells in healthy people across ages. Together with a sample-barcoded 5' primer, a J-beta primer mix was included in a second PCR lasting about 7 to 11 cycles. Via MiXCR, TCRdb re-called the 5' RACE reads, giving one row per CDR3 protein. This table holds roughly 1.6 million distinct CDR3 sequences, roughly 32% found once. CDR1 is LNHNV and CDR2 is YYDKDF in the germline V gene (reference sequence). V dropped 1 base and J dropped 5; count of bases not matched to a gene: 9. The CDR3 is 17 residues long. V is TRBV15 and J is TRBJ1-5, with 9 bases identical to TRBD1. The receptor was derived from a woman under 40 in good health. Sample: blood. The CDR3 spells CATSRVGRQGGYQPQHF. In DNA form, the CDR3 reads TGTGCCACCAGCAGAGTAGGACGACAGGGGGGTTATCAGCCCCAGCATTTT.